This T cell receptor beta chain was retrieved from a study of blood T cell repertoires in COVID-19 (dated by TCRdb to the early 2020s). With respect to the entire study: The collaborator samples originated in the United States, Italy and Spain and spanned the acute and convalescent phases of COVID-19. The prospective study material was composed of cDNA or gDNA derived from T cells, B-cell-depleted T cells, or PBMCs. The dataset comprised deeply sampled blood TCRbeta repertoires from subjects exposed to, actively infected with, or recovered from COVID-19. A freely available public database, intended as a resource for researchers studying the immune response to SARS-CoV-2, is where the repertoires were released. Samples came from the ongoing ImmuneRACE study (first 160 participants) plus 1,254 subjects from 6 global collaborators. A de-identified subject ID, COVID-19 status, age in years and sex were almost always included in the sample metadata. Where available, HLA class I and class II types were obtained from metadata supplied by the sample provider rather than from assay-based typing. What the authors observed across the whole study: How much clinical and demographic metadata was included differed by source and by participant, and the metadata was provided uncurated.

A word on this clone: There is no known antigen for this receptor. There are no base qualities to consult, and no much larger clone falls within one base.

Each collaborating institution followed its own protocols to collect whole blood in K2EDTA tubes. Collaborator samples were shipped for TCRbeta analysis as frozen whole blood, isolated PBMCs, or DNA extracted from either sample type. There are 14 amino acids in the CDR3, from cysteine to phenylalanine inclusive. Only the CDR3 portion is preserved as DNA: 42 bases, with reading frame beginning at the first base. Trimmed from V: 5 bases; trimmed from J: 9 bases; junction bases lacking a gene match: 8. CDR1 is given as MNHNY and CDR2 as SVGAGI, both from the germline V gene (reference sequence). TCRbeta CDR3 regions were amplified from genomic DNA by means of the immunoSEQ Assay, a bias-controlled multiplex PCR. Per the source publication's procedure: Within the assay, amplification of reference gene primers was used to estimate how many nucleated cells each sample contained. To quantify the absolute abundance of each unique TCRbeta CDR3 rearrangement, sequence reads were collapsed and filtered. For each sample, productive Simpson clonality was calculated by taking the square root of Simpson's diversity index across productive rearrangements. As stored in TCRdb, this immuneACCESS dataset retains in-frame rearrangements with V and J assigned. A fraction of the clones does not appear; measured against another copy, unresolved V genes explain less than half of the discrepancy, and the remainder lacks a known reason. V and J calls plus clone size are reproduced from that table; the DNA served to infer D and trimming. Present in this sample are 140,000 to 150,000 clones, roughly 86% of which were seen just once. The ten largest clones add up to over 2% of the sample.

This clonotype was obtained from a human donor in a cohort sampled during active COVID-19. Rearrangement joined TRBV6-6 to TRBJ2-1; a stretch of 9 junction bases matches TRBD1. Specimen: peripheral blood. The CDR3 sequence is CASSPPGQGSEQFF. The nucleotides are TGTGCCAGCAGTCCCCCAGGACAGGGGAGTGAGCAGTTCTTC.